The clone carrying this T cell receptor beta chain occurred a few times. Germline V CDR1 and CDR2: SGHRS, YFSETQ. V lost 0 bases and J lost 2; bases outside the gene matches: 6. The CDR3 runs 16 residues. The TCR library protocol attached unique molecular identifiers to the individual cDNA molecules. Each CDR3 protein gets one entry after TCRdb re-called the 5' RACE reads with MiXCR. The profile shows 65,000 to 80,000 distinct CDR3 sequences, around 10% of them singletons. The sample belongs to a study of early T cells in non-severe SARS-CoV-2 infection. V usage is TRBV5-1 and J usage is TRBJ1-1, with TRBD1 matching over 8 bases. This TCR derives from an adult who was a healthcare worker with PCR-confirmed SARS-CoV-2 infection or an uninfected control (not recorded which). Material for sequencing was whole blood. CDR3 in amino acids: CASSLAAGTGNTEAFF. CDR3 nucleotide sequence: TGCGCCAGCAGCTTGGCCGCCGGGACAGGTAACACTGAAGCTTTCTTT.